This passage covers 9 T cell receptor beta chains from one sample sequenced in a study of CD4 T cells in relation to SARS-CoV-2 and coronaviruses. Assay used: immunoSEQ multiplex PCR; TCRdb lists only in-frame clones, some missing. Of some 43,000 clones in the sample, around 80% are singletons; the top ten hold approximately 1.5%. These TCRs are of unknown antigen specificity. Sequencing input: naive CD4+ T cells from PBMCs, cultured in vitro. Subset specified: naive CD4+ T cells isolated by negative enrichment. The receptors stem from an adult with COVID-19.

V and J are TRBV5-4 and TRBJ1-1; D is ambiguous. Trimming removed 5 bases at V and 1 base at J, with 9 bases between. Germline lookup yields CDR1 SGHNT and CDR2 YYREEE (reference sequence). This CDR3 is built from 13 residues. CDR3 DNA: TGTGCCAGCAGTATGCCAGGGAACACTGAAGCTTTCTTT. Residues: CASSMPGNTEAFF. The complete variable domain, with remaining parts taken from reference TRBV5-4 and TRBJ1-1, reads ETGVTQSPTHLIKTRGQQVTLRCSSQSGHNTVSWYQQALGQGPQFIFQYYREEENGRGNFPPRFSGLQFPNYSSELNVNALELDDSALYLCASSMPGNTEAFFGQGTRLTVV.

The V and J genes are TRBV19 and TRBJ2-1, with 13 nucleotides matching TRBD2. V gave up 7 bases and J gave up 8 bases; unmatched junction bases: 2. From germline, CDR1 is LNHDA and CDR2 SQIVND (reference sequence). This CDR3 is built from 13 residues. The CDR3 protein is CASKLAGGYEQFF. DNA of the CDR3: TGTGCCAGTAAACTAGCGGGAGGGTATGAGCAGTTCTTC.

The chain employs TRBV29-1 and TRBJ2-7, with D unresolved. Germline loops: CDR1 SQVTM, CDR2 ANQGSEA. Trimming cost V 3 bases and J 3 bases, with 6 bases left between them. The CDR3 totals 11 residues. The CDR3 loop is CSVDTDYEQYF. Written as DNA, the CDR3 is TGCAGCGTTGATACGGACTACGAGCAGTACTTC.

This clone was observed once. The V and J genes are TRBV10-3 and TRBJ2-2; tentative D call: TRBD2 (7 bases). CDR3 length: 16 residues. Trimming shortened V by 6 bases and J by 6 bases, and 20 bases separated the two germline ends. Germline V gene data show CDR1 as ENHRY and CDR2 as SYGVKD. This chain's CDR3 is CAIRGPPGGEAGELFF. CDR3 in DNA: TGTGCCATCAGGGGCCCCCCGGGGGGCGAGGCCGGGGAGCTGTTTTTT.

The rearrangement uses TRBV24-1 and TRBJ2-1; D call uncertain. Trimming pared 3 bases from V and 2 bases from J, leaving 10 bases between. Germline CDR1 and CDR2: KGHDR and SFDVKD. CDR3 size: 15 residues. The CDR3 coding sequence is TGTGCCACCAGTGATAACGTAGCAACCTACAATGAGCAGTTCTTC. It specifies CATSDNVATYNEQFF.

This chain uses TRBV27 with TRBJ2-7; 8 nucleotides match TRBD1. J gave up 7 bases and V 0 bases, and 8 bases lay outside the gene matches. CDR3 length: 15 amino acids. The germline gives CDR1 MNHEY, CDR2 SMNVEV (reference sequence). CDR3 region: CASSLSLQGASEQYF. The CDR3 DNA reads as TGTGCCAGCAGTTTATCCCTCCAGGGGGCGTCTGAGCAGTACTTC.

The CDR3 DNA reads as TGTGCCAGTAGTATGGGGGGGTCCTACAATGAGCAGTTCTTC. Amino acid sequence: CASSMGGSYNEQFF. The rearrangement uses TRBV19 and TRBJ2-1; 7 bases align to TRBD2. The junction had 0 bases not matched to a gene; V was cut back by 3 bases and J by 1 base. Germline assignment: CDR1 LNHDA and CDR2 SQIVND (reference sequence). CDR3 length: 14 amino acids.

This clone appeared a single time. V usage is TRBV20-1 and J usage is TRBJ1-2; D may be TRBD1 (6 bases). The CDR3 length is 14 residues. Germline CDR1 reads DFQATT; CDR2 reads SNEGSKA (reference sequence). Trimming stripped 3 bases from V and 4 bases from J, with 15 bases between. In DNA form, the CDR3 reads TGCAGTGCTAGTAGAAGAGGGGGTTCCTATGGCTACACCTTC. Its translation: CSASRRGGSYGYTF.

This CDR3 is CATSDSSKLADLQDTQYF. The CDR3 DNA reads as TGTGCCACCAGTGATTCCTCAAAACTAGCAGACCTCCAAGATACGCAGTATTTT. The chain joins TRBV24-1 to TRBJ2-3; tentatively, D is TRBD2 (6 bases). The germline V gene encodes CDR1 KGHDR and CDR2 SFDVKD. Trimming took off 2 bases at V and 5 bases at J, with 22 bases between the two ends. The length of the CDR3 is 18 residues.